The clone carrying this TCR beta chain was counted only a few times. Its antigen is still unknown. V trimming: 4 bases; J trimming: 7 bases; junction bases outside the gene matches: 15. Germline values: CDR1 SGDLS, CDR2 YYNGEE. The CDR3 runs to 17 residues. Before any sequencing was done, the ViraFEST assay used viral peptide pools to expand antigen-specific CD4+ T cells. It was after 10 days of culture that CD4+ T cells were isolated. Nucleocapsid antibody tests were negative, and the vaccine recipients had no prior SARS-CoV-2 infection. The sample originates from a study of vaccination effects on CD4 cells after COVID-19. Across the whole study: The cohort was immunized with two doses of either the BNT162b2 or mRNA-1273 vaccine. General study findings and limits: In vaccinees who were healthy, merely 1 out of 255 vaccine-induced clones cross-reacted with common cold coronaviruses.

Produced via immunoSEQ multiplex PCR; TCRdb's table is partial and in-frame only. Among about 79,000 clones listed, 74% were seen once. This TCR was recovered from a human donor who received a COVID-19 vaccine. The V call is TRBV9, the J call TRBJ2-2; 8 nucleotides match TRBD1. Sequenced here: CD4+ T cells from PBMCs cultured with HCoV-229E spike peptides, sampled before COVID-19 vaccination. The DNA for the CDR3 is TGTGCCAGCAGCCTAGGACAGGGCGTGGTGGGAGGCGGGGAGCTGTTTTTT. Encoded protein: CASSLGQGVVGGGELFF.